A selection of T cell receptor beta chains follows, all from one sample in a study of cytomegalovirus exposure and HLA in healthy donors. Measured with immunoSEQ multiplex PCR; TCRdb has only the in-frame clones, and not every one. The sample holds about 130,000 clones, 89% seen once. Sample: PBMCs. All receptors derive from a woman aged 18-35 years in good health and CMV-seropositive. Both conserved end residues are part of each CDR3. Fields, in order: D gene, CDR3 length, J gene, clone size, V gene, CDR3 protein, CDR3 DNA. A D gene is named only where the DNA matches it firmly. The size of a clone is reported for some rows only, either as once, few or many, or as a class for expanded clones.

D: -; length: 14; J: TRBJ2-7; size: -; V: TRBV7-9; CDR3: CASSFGASSYEQYF; DNA: TGTGCCAGCAGCTTCGGTGCCTCCTCCTACGAGCAGTACTTC
D: -; length: 16; J: TRBJ1-1; size: -; V: TRBV7-9; CDR3: CASSLAIALPRVEAFF; DNA: TGTGCCAGCAGCTTAGCGATAGCTCTACCGAGGGTAGAAGCTTTCTTT
D: TRBD1; length: 16; J: TRBJ2-7; size: -; V: TRBV28; CDR3: CASSLAGTALSYEQYF; DNA: TGTGCCAGCAGTTTAGCCGGGACAGCGCTTTCCTACGAGCAGTACTTC
D: TRBD2; length: 19; J: TRBJ2-7; size: -; V: TRBV11-2; CDR3: CASSLAYLVAGGSSYEQYF; DNA: TGTGCCAGCAGCTTAGCATATTTGGTAGCGGGGGGGAGCTCCTACGAGCAGTACTTC
D: TRBD1; length: 14; J: TRBJ2-1; size: -; V: TRBV9; CDR3: CASSGDRVYNEQFF; DNA: TGTGCCAGCAGCGGGGACAGGGTATACAATGAGCAGTTCTTC
D: -; length: 13; J: TRBJ2-7; size: few; V: TRBV2; CDR3: CASTAIQGYEQYF; DNA: TGTGCCAGCACCGCCATACAGGGATACGAGCAGTACTTC
D: -; length: 14; J: TRBJ1-6; size: -; V: TRBV5-4; CDR3: CASSLPGNNSPLHF; DNA: TGTGCCAGCAGCTTGCCAGGGAATAATTCACCCCTCCACTTT
D: TRBD1; length: 15; J: TRBJ1-3; size: -; V: TRBV28; CDR3: CASSTGTVSGNTIYF; DNA: TGTGCCAGCAGTACCGGGACAGTCTCTGGAAACACCATATATTTT
D: TRBD1; length: 18; J: TRBJ1-6; size: -; V: TRBV7-3; CDR3: CASSFGTGGLRYNSPLHF; DNA: TGTGCCAGCAGCTTTGGGACAGGGGGCCTTAGATATAATTCACCCCTCCACTTT
D: -; length: 14; J: TRBJ1-1; size: -; V: TRBV6-6; CDR3: CASSWVGHNTEAFF; DNA: TGTGCCAGCAGTTGGGTGGGACACAACACTGAAGCTTTCTTT
D: TRBD2; length: 14; J: TRBJ2-7; size: -; V: TRBV10-2; CDR3: CASGLAGGSYEQYF; DNA: TGCGCCAGTGGACTAGCGGGGGGCTCCTACGAGCAGTACTTC
D: -; length: 15; J: TRBJ1-4; size: -; V: TRBV28; CDR3: CASSLKGAGNEKLFF; DNA: TGTGCCAGCAGTTTAAAAGGGGCTGGTAATGAAAAACTGTTTTTT
D: -; length: 13; J: TRBJ2-7; size: -; V: TRBV7-3; CDR3: CASGRGSGYEQYF; DNA: TGTGCCAGCGGGCGAGGGAGCGGCTACGAGCAGTACTTC
D: -; length: 15; J: TRBJ1-5; size: -; V: TRBV4-1; CDR3: CASSPEGDSNQPQHF; DNA: TGCGCCAGCAGCCCCGAAGGAGATAGCAATCAGCCCCAGCATTTT
D: -; length: 13; J: TRBJ2-5; size: -; V: TRBV29-1; CDR3: CSGKQLYQETQYF; DNA: TGCAGCGGTAAACAGCTGTACCAAGAGACCCAGTACTTC
D: TRBD1; length: 14; J: TRBJ2-1; size: -; V: TRBV25-1; CDR3: CASRHGTAGNEQFF; DNA: TGTGCCAGCCGACACGGGACAGCTGGGAATGAGCAGTTCTTC
D: -; length: 15; J: TRBJ2-2; size: -; V: TRBV11-2; CDR3: CASSLEGSGTGELFF; DNA: TGTGCCAGCAGCTTAGAAGGGAGCGGCACCGGGGAGCTGTTTTTT
D: TRBD2; length: 15; J: TRBJ2-7; size: -; V: TRBV6-1; CDR3: CASSSPSGGSYEQYF; DNA: TGTGCCAGCAGTTCACCTAGCGGGGGGAGTTACGAGCAGTACTTC
D: -; length: 14; J: TRBJ1-1; size: -; V: TRBV5-6; CDR3: CASSLDRSNTEAFF; DNA: TGTGCCAGCAGCTTGGATCGTTCGAACACTGAAGCTTTCTTT
D: TRBD1; length: 16; J: TRBJ1-5; size: -; V: TRBV4-2; CDR3: CASSQRGQGRDQPQHF; DNA: TGTGCCAGCAGCCAAAGGGGACAGGGTAGAGATCAGCCCCAGCATTTT
D: TRBD1; length: 16; J: TRBJ1-2; size: -; V: TRBV29-1; CDR3: CSVEDPDRGRSYGYTF; DNA: TGCAGCGTTGAAGACCCCGACAGGGGGCGAAGCTATGGCTACACCTTC
D: -; length: 16; J: TRBJ1-6; size: -; V: TRBV6-1; CDR3: CASSGPRGSYNSPLHF; DNA: TGTGCCAGCAGTGGGCCCAGGGGCTCCTATAATTCACCCCTCCACTTT
D: -; length: 13; J: TRBJ2-2; size: -; V: TRBV2; CDR3: CASTRENTGELFF; DNA: TGTGCCAGCACGAGGGAGAACACCGGGGAGCTGTTTTTT
D: -; length: 15; J: TRBJ2-3; size: once; V: TRBV5-1; CDR3: CASSYDSTVTDTQYF; DNA: TGCGCCAGCAGCTATGACAGCACCGTCACAGATACGCAGTATTTT
D: -; length: 14; J: TRBJ1-1; size: -; V: TRBV30; CDR3: CAWSPGAGLDEAFF; DNA: TGTGCCTGGAGCCCCGGCGCTGGCCTAGATGAAGCTTTCTTT
D: -; length: 17; J: TRBJ1-1; size: -; V: TRBV5-6; CDR3: CASSTALRDKRNTEAFF; DNA: TGTGCCAGCAGCACGGCTCTTAGAGACAAACGAAACACTGAAGCTTTCTTT
D: -; length: 14; J: TRBJ1-6; size: -; V: TRBV5-6; CDR3: CASSLSGGGSPLHF; DNA: TGTGCCAGCAGCTTGTCCGGGGGAGGATCACCCCTCCACTTT
D: -; length: 14; J: TRBJ2-7; size: -; V: TRBV5-1; CDR3: CASSLAAGVYEQYF; DNA: TGCGCCAGCAGCTTGGCCGCCGGAGTCTACGAGCAGTACTTC
D: TRBD1; length: 15; J: TRBJ1-6; size: few; V: TRBV5-1; CDR3: CASSLEGQGYSPLHF; DNA: TGCGCCAGCAGCTTGGAGGGACAGGGGTATTCACCCCTCCACTTT
D: -; length: 14; J: TRBJ1-6; size: -; V: TRBV19; CDR3: CASSIKLNSSPLHF; DNA: TGTGCCAGTAGTATCAAGTTGAATAGTTCACCCCTCCACTTT
D: -; length: 14; J: TRBJ2-2; size: -; V: TRBV14; CDR3: CASSLTGNTGELFF; DNA: TGTGCCAGCAGCCTGACAGGGAACACCGGGGAGCTGTTTTTT
D: -; length: 15; J: TRBJ1-6; size: -; V: TRBV4-2; CDR3: CASSQAARGKAPLHF; DNA: TGTGCCAGCAGCCAAGCCGCGAGGGGGAAAGCGCCCCTCCACTTT
D: -; length: 17; J: TRBJ2-5; size: -; V: TRBV4-2; CDR3: CASSLKRRTEEGETQYF; DNA: TGTGCCAGCAGCCTAAAGCGACGGACAGAAGAGGGCGAGACCCAGTACTTC
D: -; length: 16; J: TRBJ1-3; size: once; V: TRBV7-8; CDR3: CASSFLTTGSGNTIYF; DNA: TGTGCCAGCAGCTTCCTCACGACAGGTTCTGGAAACACCATATATTTT
D: -; length: 13; J: TRBJ2-3; size: -; V: TRBV14; CDR3: CASTGLSTDTQYF; DNA: TGTGCCAGCACCGGACTAAGCACAGATACGCAGTATTTT
D: TRBD1; length: 14; J: TRBJ1-2; size: -; V: TRBV27; CDR3: CASREPGQRYGYTF; DNA: TGTGCCAGCAGAGAGCCGGGACAGCGTTATGGCTACACCTTC
D: -; length: 13; J: TRBJ1-1; size: once; V: TRBV27; CDR3: CASSLQTGTEAFF; DNA: TGTGCCAGCAGTTTACAAACAGGCACTGAAGCTTTCTTT
D: TRBD1; length: 19; J: TRBJ2-1; size: -; V: TRBV28; CDR3: CASSPLLATGGASYNEQFF; DNA: TGTGCCAGCAGTCCCCTGCTGGCTACAGGGGGCGCGTCCTACAATGAGCAGTTCTTC
D: TRBD2; length: 17; J: TRBJ2-2; size: -; V: TRBV4-1; CDR3: CASSQPLAGVNTGELFF; DNA: TGCGCCAGCAGCCAACCTTTAGCGGGGGTGAACACCGGGGAGCTGTTTTTT
D: TRBD1; length: 17; J: TRBJ1-2; size: -; V: TRBV7-9; CDR3: CASIRGGTGTVNYGYTF; DNA: TGTGCCAGCATTAGAGGGGGGACAGGGACGGTTAACTACGGCTACACCTTC
D: TRBD2; length: 18; J: TRBJ2-1; size: -; V: TRBV7-2; CDR3: CASSLSGLAGGPNNEQFF; DNA: TGTGCCAGCAGCTTGAGTGGCCTAGCGGGGGGCCCAAACAATGAGCAGTTCTTC
D: -; length: 14; J: TRBJ2-2; size: -; V: TRBV4-3; CDR3: CASSQIPGREELFF; DNA: TGCGCCAGCAGCCAAATCCCGGGAAGAGAGGAGCTGTTTTTT
D: TRBD1; length: 16; J: TRBJ1-5; size: -; V: TRBV19; CDR3: CASSVGTGYSNQPQHF; DNA: TGTGCCAGTAGTGTGGGGACAGGGTATAGCAATCAGCCCCAGCATTTT
D: TRBD1; length: 16; J: TRBJ2-7; size: -; V: TRBV4-2; CDR3: CASSRMTGGDSYEQYF; DNA: TGTGCCAGCAGCCGGATGACAGGGGGCGATAGCTACGAGCAGTACTTC
D: -; length: 12; J: TRBJ1-5; size: -; V: TRBV12-5; CDR3: CARSRASQPQHF; DNA: TGTGCTAGGTCCAGAGCGAGTCAGCCCCAGCATTTT
D: TRBD1; length: 13; J: TRBJ2-7; size: -; V: TRBV13; CDR3: CASGTGGAYEQYF; DNA: TGTGCCAGCGGGACAGGGGGAGCCTACGAGCAGTACTTC
D: TRBD1; length: 13; J: TRBJ1-6; size: -; V: TRBV30; CDR3: CAWSKGTGSPLHF; DNA: TGTGCCTGGAGTAAGGGGACAGGTTCACCCCTCCACTTT
D: TRBD2; length: 17; J: TRBJ2-5; size: -; V: TRBV9; CDR3: CASSATLGLAGQETQYF; DNA: TGTGCCAGCAGCGCCACCCTGGGACTAGCGGGGCAAGAGACCCAGTACTTC
D: -; length: 14; J: TRBJ2-1; size: -; V: TRBV5-1; CDR3: CASSLAGGPDEQFF; DNA: TGCGCCAGCAGCTTGGCCGGAGGTCCCGATGAGCAGTTCTTC
D: -; length: 17; J: TRBJ1-2; size: -; V: TRBV18; CDR3: CASSPPGQGLPNYGYTF; DNA: TGTGCCAGCTCACCACCTGGGCAGGGGCTTCCTAACTATGGCTACACCTTC
D: TRBD2; length: 16; J: TRBJ2-5; size: -; V: TRBV11-2; CDR3: CASSLNPLGGIKTQYF; DNA: TGTGCCAGCAGCTTAAATCCCCTCGGGGGGATTAAGACCCAGTACTTC
D: -; length: 14; J: TRBJ1-1; size: -; V: TRBV28; CDR3: CASSLGGVSTEAFF; DNA: TGTGCCAGCAGTTTAGGGGGGGTTAGCACTGAAGCTTTCTTT
D: TRBD2; length: 19; J: TRBJ2-1; size: -; V: TRBV28; CDR3: CASSSPGLAGGPSYNEQFF; DNA: TGTGCCAGCAGTTCACCGGGACTAGCGGGGGGGCCCTCCTACAATGAGCAGTTCTTC
D: TRBD2; length: 15; J: TRBJ2-5; size: -; V: TRBV27; CDR3: CASSFGGGVQETQYF; DNA: TGTGCCAGCAGTTTCGGTGGGGGGGTACAAGAGACCCAGTACTTC
D: TRBD2; length: 15; J: TRBJ2-7; size: -; V: TRBV11-2; CDR3: CASSFQGGLAYEQYF; DNA: TGTGCCAGCAGCTTTCAGGGCGGACTAGCCTACGAGCAGTACTTC
D: TRBD2; length: 14; J: TRBJ2-1; size: -; V: TRBV9; CDR3: CASSPRLARNEQFF; DNA: TGTGCCAGCAGCCCACGACTAGCGAGAAATGAGCAGTTCTTC
D: TRBD2; length: 16; J: TRBJ2-7; size: once; V: TRBV7-2; CDR3: CASSLGRGGPSNEQYF; DNA: TGTGCCAGCAGCTTGGGCCGGGGGGGCCCATCCAACGAGCAGTACTTC
D: TRBD1; length: 15; J: TRBJ2-7; size: -; V: TRBV5-6; CDR3: CASSPGTGFTYEQYF; DNA: TGTGCCAGCAGCCCCGGGACAGGCTTCACCTACGAGCAGTACTTC